This TCR beta chain was captured by sequencing in a study of cytotoxic CD8 clonotypes in ibrutinib-treated CLL. Study at large: Responses: about 25 partial, 2 complete; after median about 68 months, about 14 stayed remitted, about twelve progressed.

Germline trimming cut 4 bases from V and 0 bases from J; bases unmatched to any gene: 2. The germline gives CDR1 SGHDN, CDR2 FVKESK. CDR3 length equals 15 residues. Study-level findings and limits: Few clonotypes were public, and these shrank or held steady under treatment.

The assay was immunoSEQ multiplex PCR, and TCRdb's table has in-frame clones only and misses some. This table holds roughly 51,000 clones, 45% to 55% found once. Worth noting for this clone: Its specificity is unknown.

The chain couples TRBV14 to TRBJ2-2; 7 nucleotides agree with TRBD2. The source was PBMCs, collected after 12 months of ibrutinib treatment. This clonotype was sampled from a human donor with chronic lymphocytic leukemia. DNA of the CDR3: TGTGCCAGCAGCCGCGGGACTACGAACACCGGGGAGCTGTTTTTT. It is translated as CASSRGTTNTGELFF.